A single sample gave rise to the 27 T cell receptor beta chains below, sequenced in a study of long-term antiretroviral therapy in people with HIV (dated by TCRdb to between 2020 and 2023). The immunoSEQ hsTCRB v3.0 assay was used at survey level resolution to sequence the TRB variable region. The table comes from immuneACCESS by way of TCRdb, which keeps in-frame sequences with V and J called. Part of the clones is missing from these tables; in studies checked, under half for an unresolved V gene and the rest for unknown reasons. This sample is represented by 15,000 to 20,000 clones; about 77% of them were singletons. The top ten hold 7.5% to 8% of the sample. The sample here was unsorted PBMCs, taken at the start of antiretroviral therapy, before treatment. Receptors originate from a woman aged 40-49 years with HIV.

The V call is TRBV19, the J call TRBJ1-5, with 10 bases lining up with TRBD1. V shed 5 bases and J 3 bases; nucleotides not matched to a gene: 7. CDR1 LNHDA and CDR2 SQIVND come from the germline V gene (reference sequence). The CDR3 consists of 16 residues. CDR3 amino acids: CASSSPGQGINQPQHF. The DNA of the CDR3 is TGTGCCAGTAGTTCACCGGGACAGGGGATCAATCAGCCCCAGCATTTT.

This clone appeared a few times. J is TRBJ1-5 and V is TRBV5-5; 10 nucleotides match TRBD1. The CDR3 length is 15 residues. V lost 0 bases, J lost 5 bases, and 2 bases stayed unmatched. Germline lookup yields CDR1 SGHKS and CDR2 YYEKEE (reference sequence). CDR3 loop: CASSLGDRGYQPQHF. Written as DNA, the CDR3 is TGTGCCAGCAGCTTGGGGGACAGGGGTTATCAGCCCCAGCATTTT.

The chain recombines TRBV18 with TRBJ2-5; tentatively, D is TRBD1 (6 bases). The CDR3 runs to 16 residues. Germline V lookup: CDR1 KGHSH, CDR2 LQKENI. With 0 bases removed from V and 4 bases from J, the gap between germline ends came to 15 bases. The CDR3 sequence: CASSPPDLQGPETQYF. In nucleotides, the CDR3 is TGTGCCAGCTCACCACCGGACTTACAGGGTCCAGAGACCCAGTACTTC. Together with reference TRBV18 and TRBJ2-5, the CDR3 gives the full variable domain: NAGVMQNPRHLVRRRGQEARLRCSPMKGHSHVYWYRQLPEEGLKFMVYLQKENIIDESGMPKERFSAEFPKEGPSILRIQQVVRGDSAAYFCASSPPDLQGPETQYFGPGTRLLVL.

The chain employs TRBV19 and TRBJ2-7, with D possibly being TRBD1 or TRBD2 (6 bases each). CDR3 length equals 14 residues. CDR1 and CDR2 (germline): LNHDA, SQIVND (reference sequence). Trimming left V 6 bases short and J 2 bases short, with 14 bases between. CDR3 region: CASSGRGTTYEQYF. CDR3 sequence (DNA): TGTGCCAGTAGCGGCCGGGGGACAACCTACGAGCAGTACTTC.

The CDR3 here is CASSHRRGAGYEQYF. The CDR3 coding sequence is TGCGCCAGCAGTCATCGGCGGGGGGCCGGTTACGAGCAGTACTTC. The chain is built from TRBV23-1 and TRBJ2-7, with TRBD2 matching over 8 bases. TRBV23-1 has ORF status, its function being uncertain. V lost 3 bases, J lost 4 bases, and 8 bases stayed unmatched. The CDR3 extends over 15 amino acids.

J is TRBJ1-2 and V is TRBV6-1, with unresolved D. This CDR3 has 12 amino acids. The germline V and J ends were trimmed by 2 bases and 7 bases, with 8 bases remaining between them. Germline V lookup: CDR1 MNHNS, CDR2 SASEGT. The CDR3 nucleotides read TGTGCCAGCAGTGAAAGGTTTCTTGGCTACACCTTC. Translation: CASSERFLGYTF.

The chain is built from TRBV30 and TRBJ1-1; perhaps TRBD1 as D (6 bases). Between the trimmed V and J ends, which lost 1 base and 0 bases, there was a span of 9 bases. This CDR3 contains 14 residues. Germline values: CDR1 GTSNPN, CDR2 SVGIG (reference sequence). CDR3: CAWSGQVLNTEAFF. In DNA form, the CDR3 reads TGTGCCTGGAGTGGACAGGTTTTGAACACTGAAGCTTTCTTT.

V usage is TRBV18 and J usage is TRBJ1-2; 7 bases are shared with TRBD1. V was pared by 5 bases and J by 6 bases, with 12 bases of the junction left unmatched. Per germline, CDR1 KGHSH and CDR2 LQKENI. This CDR3 spans 15 amino acids. The CDR3 sequence: CASSSSPEGGDGYTF. CDR3 sequence (DNA): TGTGCCAGCTCATCATCTCCAGAAGGGGGCGATGGCTACACCTTC.

This clone was seen a single time. CDR3 nucleotides: TGTGCCAGCAGCGGAGAGGGGACTTACTATGGCTACACCTTC. Translating gives CASSGEGTYYGYTF. This chain links TRBV9 with TRBJ1-2; tentative D call: TRBD1 (5 bases). Germline V gene data show CDR1 as SGDLS and CDR2 as YYNGEE. Trimming took off 3 bases at V and 3 bases at J, with 12 bases between the two ends. The CDR3 contains 14 residues.

In DNA form, the CDR3 reads TGTGCCACCAGCGCCTTACAGGGGACGAATGAAAAACTGTTTTTT. Protein product: CATSALQGTNEKLFF. The chain links TRBV15 to TRBJ1-4, with 7 bases that match TRBD1. Trimming cost V 5 bases and J 5 bases; bases outside gene matches: 8. Germline V gene data show CDR1 as LNHNV and CDR2 as YYDKDF (reference sequence). The CDR3 extends over 15 amino acids.

This chain links TRBV29-1 with TRBJ2-1, with 10 bases aligning to TRBD1. With 6 bases clipped from V and 5 bases from J, the junction kept 7 bases outside the gene matches. The CDR3 spans 14 residues. CDR1 and CDR2 (germline): SQVTM, ANQGSEA. CDR3 sequence: CSVRGDRGDNEQFF. DNA for the CDR3: TGCAGCGTGCGGGGGGACAGGGGTGACAATGAGCAGTTCTTC.

V is TRBV14 and J is TRBJ1-2, with 10 bases aligning to TRBD1. Losses at the gene ends were 4 bases for V and 3 bases for J; bases not matched to a gene: 11. CDR3 length: 17 residues. Germline CDR1 reads SGHDN; CDR2 reads FVKESK. The CDR3 loop is CASSLKPGQGSYYGYTF. The CDR3 coding sequence is TGTGCCAGCAGCCTTAAACCGGGACAGGGGAGTTACTATGGCTACACCTTC.

The chain's CDR3 is CASSEERGGQETQYF. Here the CDR3 DNA reads TGTGCCAGCAGTGAAGAGCGTGGGGGCCAAGAGACCCAGTACTTC. This chain links TRBV2 with TRBJ2-5, with D possibly being TRBD1 or TRBD2 (5 bases each). This CDR3 has 15 amino acids. The germline gives CDR1 SNHLY, CDR2 FYNNEI. V lost 1 base to trimming and J lost 1 base, with 10 bases between them.

The rearrangement links TRBV10-3 to TRBJ2-7, with 9 bases fitting TRBD1. CDR3 length: 17 residues. Trimming cost V 11 bases and J 4 bases; bases outside gene matches: 21. Germline V gene lookup returns CDR1 ENHRY and CDR2 SYGVKD. CDR3 protein: CAASGGLRDRDLYEQYF. CDR3 DNA: TGTGCCGCATCTGGAGGGCTCCGGGACAGGGATCTTTACGAGCAGTACTTC.

This sequence joins TRBV4-2 and TRBJ2-5; 9 bases agree with TRBD2. The germline V gene has CDR1 LGHNA and CDR2 YNFKEQ. The CDR3 runs 16 residues. The junction had 5 bases not matched to a gene; V was cut back by 0 bases and J by 3 bases. CDR3: CASSQEQRGAEETQYF. As DNA, the CDR3 is TGTGCCAGCAGCCAAGAACAGCGGGGGGCCGAAGAGACCCAGTACTTC.

This clone appeared once. The gene calls are TRBV6-1 and TRBJ1-4, with 9 bases lining up with TRBD1. CDR1 is MNHNS and CDR2 is SASEGT in the germline V gene. V gave up 6 bases and J gave up 8 bases; unmatched junction bases: 7. The CDR3 covers 14 residues. The CDR3 here is CASRRQGVMEKLFF. For the CDR3, the DNA is TGTGCCAGCAGGAGACAGGGGGTAATGGAAAAACTGTTTTTT.

For this clone: The CDR3 end shows no conserved phenylalanine or tryptophan, and so a read error is likely. V is TRBV5-6 and J is TRBJ2-7; 9 bases agree with TRBD1. The CDR3 spans 15 residues. The germline V gene encodes CDR1 SGHDT and CDR2 YYEEEE. Trimming removed 2 bases from V and 4 bases from J; junction bases left unmatched: 7. The CDR3 sequence: CASSFRDRVFYEQYL. As DNA, the CDR3 is TGTGCCAGCAGCTTCCGGGACAGGGTTTTTTACGAGCAGTACCTC.

The chain links TRBV9 to TRBJ2-1; no clear D gene. Trimming took off 2 bases at V and 4 bases at J, with 7 bases between the two ends. The germline V gene has CDR1 SGDLS and CDR2 YYNGEE. This CDR3 is 13 amino acids long. DNA for the CDR3: TGTGCCAGCAGCGTGAACAGTTACAATGAGCAGTTCTTC. Translation gives CASSVNSYNEQFF.

This clone has more than one count but fewer than ten. The rearrangement joins TRBV6-6 to TRBJ1-2; D unclear. Trimming pared 0 bases from V and 8 bases from J, leaving 7 bases between. Germline values: CDR1 MNHNY, CDR2 SVGAGI (reference sequence). The CDR3 contains 12 residues. CDR3 loop: CASSYSTQGYTF. The CDR3 DNA sequence: TGTGCCAGCAGTTACTCGACTCAGGGCTACACCTTC.

This clone was counted only a few times. V is TRBV2 and J is TRBJ2-7; weak D call: TRBD2 (6 bases). CDR1 and CDR2 from the germline V gene are SNHLY and FYNNEI. CDR3 length: 12 amino acids. The V end was cut by 9 bases, the J end by 2 bases, with 11 bases between. CDR3 bases: TGTGCCAGTGGCAGGGAGGCCTACGAGCAGTACTTC. Translated: CASGREAYEQYF.

The chain couples TRBV27 to TRBJ2-3; TRBD2 agrees at 13 bases. The CDR3 has 17 residues. Germline trimming cut 3 bases from V and 0 bases from J; bases unmatched to any gene: 3. Per germline, CDR1 MNHEY and CDR2 SMNVEV (reference sequence). CDR3 amino acids: CASSLGLAGTSTDTQYF. The CDR3 DNA is TGTGCCAGCAGTTTGGGACTAGCGGGGACTAGCACAGATACGCAGTATTTT.

The V gene is TRBV29-1, the J gene TRBJ2-5, with D possibly being TRBD1 (6 bases). Germline V gene lookup returns CDR1 SQVTM and CDR2 ANQGSEA. There are 15 residues in the CDR3. The ends were cut back, 2 bases at V and 3 bases at J, with 16 bases in the middle. The CDR3 coding sequence is TGCAGCGTTGAAACCGGGACAAGGTTTGAAGAGACCCAGTACTTC. Residues: CSVETGTRFEETQYF.

This chain connects TRBV27 to TRBJ2-3; TRBD1 might be the D (6 bases). This CDR3 region has 14 residues. V was clipped by 6 bases and J by 1 base, with 11 bases between them. The germline V gene has CDR1 MNHEY and CDR2 SMNVEV (reference sequence). The CDR3 protein is CASSQDSRTDTQYF. The CDR3 region has the DNA TGTGCCAGCAGCCAGGACAGCCGCACAGATACGCAGTATTTT.

This clone occurred once. The chain recombines TRBV13 with TRBJ1-1; D remains ambiguous. There are 13 residues in the CDR3. The V gene's germline CDR1 is PRHDT and CDR2 FYEKMQ (reference sequence). With 0 bases removed from V and 8 bases from J, the gap between germline ends came to 10 bases. CDR3 coding DNA: TGTGCCAGCAGCTTAGGCGAAGGGAGGGAAGCTTTCTTT. Its protein product is CASSLGEGREAFF.

The chain recombines TRBV30 with TRBJ2-2; possibly TRBD2 for D (5 bases). There are 15 residues in the CDR3. V lost 2 bases to trimming and J lost 0 bases, with 10 bases between them. Germline values: CDR1 GTSNPN, CDR2 SVGIG (reference sequence). The CDR3 bases are TGTGCCTGGAGTCGCATGGGAGCGAACACCGGGGAGCTGTTTTTT. Amino acids: CAWSRMGANTGELFF. The full variable domain, completed using reference TRBV30 and TRBJ2-2, is SQTIHQWPATLVQPVGSPLSLECTVEGTSNPNLYWYRQAAGRGLQLLFYSVGIGQISSEVPQNLSASRPQDRQFILSSKKLLLSDSGFYLCAWSRMGANTGELFFGEGSRLTVL.

This clone appeared a single time. The chain has TRBV5-1 and TRBJ1-2; D is perhaps TRBD1 (5 bases). The germline V gene encodes CDR1 SGHRS and CDR2 YFSETQ. The CDR3 has 16 residues. V was trimmed by 2 bases and J by 3 bases, leaving 17 bases between them. CDR3 nucleotides: TGCGCCAGCAGCTTTGTGGGGGGAACGGCGGACTATGGCTACACCTTC. It encodes CASSFVGGTADYGYTF.

For the CDR3, the DNA is TGCAGCGCCCTATGGGACAGGGGATCCACTAATGAAAAACTGTTTTTT. Protein product: CSALWDRGSTNEKLFF. The chain recombines TRBV29-1 with TRBJ1-4, with TRBD1 matching over 10 bases. Germline V gives CDR1 SQVTM, CDR2 ANQGSEA. The V gene end was trimmed by 7 bases and the J gene end by 2 bases; junction bases not matched to a gene: 10. The CDR3 consists of 16 residues.